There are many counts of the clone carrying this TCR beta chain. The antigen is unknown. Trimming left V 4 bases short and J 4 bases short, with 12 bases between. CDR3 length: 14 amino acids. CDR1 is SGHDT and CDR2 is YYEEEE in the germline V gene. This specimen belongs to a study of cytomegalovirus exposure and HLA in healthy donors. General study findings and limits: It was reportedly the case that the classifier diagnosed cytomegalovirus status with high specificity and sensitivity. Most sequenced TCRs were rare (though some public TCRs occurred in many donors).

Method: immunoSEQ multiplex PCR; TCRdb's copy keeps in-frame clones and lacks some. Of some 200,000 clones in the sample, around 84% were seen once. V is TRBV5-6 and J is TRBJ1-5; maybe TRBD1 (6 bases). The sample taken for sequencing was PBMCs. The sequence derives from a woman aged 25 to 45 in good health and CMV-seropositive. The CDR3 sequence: CASSTGTPNQPQHF. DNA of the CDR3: TGTGCCAGCAGCACCGGGACACCAAATCAGCCCCAGCATTTT.